Listed below are T cell receptor beta chains from one sample, sequenced in a study of early T cells in non-severe SARS-CoV-2 infection. From the 5' RACE reads, TCRdb called clonotypes with MiXCR, one entry per CDR3 protein. Of nearly 30,000 distinct CDR3 sequences listed, about 5.5% are singletons. Material: whole blood. All receptors come from an adult who was a healthcare worker with PCR-confirmed SARS-CoV-2 infection or an uninfected control (not recorded which). The CDR3 runs from the conserved cysteine through the conserved F or W.

>TRBV29-1|TRBJ2-3
CSVEDLQAGEWYTDTQYF
>TRBV28|TRBJ2-7
CASSKYEQYF
>TRBV19|TRBJ2-3
CASSAGTVTTDTQYF
>TRBV7-8|TRBJ2-7
CASSPVWDFYYEQYF
>TRBV19|TRBJ2-7
CASNRNGQGREQYF
>TRBV28|TRBJ1-2
CASSLNEGAFGGYTF
>TRBV11-2|TRBJ2-7
CASSRRETVSYEQYF
>TRBV5-1|TRBJ2-1
CASSFTNWDRQFF
>TRBV7-2|TRBJ1-5
CASRGPGSNQPQHF
>TRBV20-1|TRBJ1-6
CSARDQAGSYNSPLHF
>TRBV11-2|TRBJ2-1
CASTSGTRLFGEQFF
>TRBV7-2|TRBJ2-7
CASSPRSGSPREQYF
>TRBV5-5|TRBJ2-7
CASSFQGSVGEQYF
>TRBV20-1|TRBJ2-7
CSARGEREGTYEQYF
>TRBV28|TRBJ2-7
CASSLIGLAATSAYEQYF
>TRBV11-2|TRBJ2-2
CASSFGRTLDTGELFF
>TRBV5-4|TRBJ2-7
CASSRSSVGREQYF
>TRBV10-3|TRBJ2-3
CAISDLLTAGADTQYF
>TRBV6-2/TRBV6-3|TRBJ2-7
CASSDSFYEQYF
>TRBV9|TRBJ2-6
CASSVPQGANVLTF
>TRBV28|TRBJ2-7
CASSWDGTSYEQYF
>TRBV30|TRBJ2-5
CAWGSGQQQETQYF
>TRBV30|TRBJ2-1
CAWSTRQGRNEQFF
>TRBV4-3|TRBJ1-2
CASSQLGTGANYGYTF
>TRBV6-5|TRBJ2-6
CASSYKGSGANVLTF